A single T cell receptor (beta chain) is shown here with its context. The antigen is not known. Researchers report immunoSEQ v3.0 was run at survey level. Sequencing of each sample targeted roughly 40,000-50,000 T-cell genomes. Method: immunoSEQ multiplex PCR; TCRdb's copy keeps in-frame clones and lacks some. The top ten clones hold around 4% of a sample with tens of thousands of clones, around 87% of them seen once. The CDR3 runs 15 residues. The germline V gene encodes CDR1 LGHNA and CDR2 YSLEER. Trimming took 0 bases from V and 2 from J, leaving 8 bases between them. This entry comes from a study of long-term antiretroviral therapy in people with HIV. Overall study: Collection of the earliest samples took place about a decade ahead of the 2015 immediate-ART recommendation. Study-wide findings and caveats: Repertoire composition at all time points was dominated by clones that had expanded before ART.

The sequence came from a woman aged 18-29 years with HIV. This chain links TRBV4-3 with TRBJ2-1; D not certain. Here the sequenced sample was unsorted PBMCs, taken 0.5 years after starting antiretroviral therapy. The CDR3 loop reads CASSQDRMPYNEQFF. The CDR3 coding sequence is TGCGCCAGCAGCCAAGATCGGATGCCCTACAATGAGCAGTTCTTC.